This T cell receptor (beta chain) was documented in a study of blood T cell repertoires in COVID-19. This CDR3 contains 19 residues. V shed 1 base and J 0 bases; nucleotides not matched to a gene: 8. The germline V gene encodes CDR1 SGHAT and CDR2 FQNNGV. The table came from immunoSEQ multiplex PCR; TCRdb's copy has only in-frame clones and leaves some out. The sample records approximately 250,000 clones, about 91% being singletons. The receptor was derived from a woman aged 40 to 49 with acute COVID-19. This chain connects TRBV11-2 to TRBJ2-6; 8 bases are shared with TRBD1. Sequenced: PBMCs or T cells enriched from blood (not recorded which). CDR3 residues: CASSLGNRGILSGANVLTF. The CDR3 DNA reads TGTGCCAGCAGCTTAGGTAACAGGGGGATACTCTCTGGGGCCAACGTCCTGACTTTC.